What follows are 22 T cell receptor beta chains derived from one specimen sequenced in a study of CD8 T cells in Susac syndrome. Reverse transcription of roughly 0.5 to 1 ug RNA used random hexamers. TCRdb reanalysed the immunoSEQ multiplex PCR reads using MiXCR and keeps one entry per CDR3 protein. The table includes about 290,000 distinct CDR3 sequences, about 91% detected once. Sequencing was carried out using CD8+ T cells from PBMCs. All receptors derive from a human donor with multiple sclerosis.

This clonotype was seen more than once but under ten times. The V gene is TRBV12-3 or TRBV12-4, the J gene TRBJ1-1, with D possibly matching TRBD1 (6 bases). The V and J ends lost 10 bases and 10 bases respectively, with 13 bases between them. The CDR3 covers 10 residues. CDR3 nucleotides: TGTGCCATCGGTGGCAGGGGAGCTTTCTTT. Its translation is CAIGGRGAFF.

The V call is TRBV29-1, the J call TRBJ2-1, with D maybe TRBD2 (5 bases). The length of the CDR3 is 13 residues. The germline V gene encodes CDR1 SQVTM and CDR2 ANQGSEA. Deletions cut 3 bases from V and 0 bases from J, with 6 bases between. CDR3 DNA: TGCAGCGTTGACGGGGACTCCTACAATGAGCAGTTCTTC. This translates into CSVDGDSYNEQFF.

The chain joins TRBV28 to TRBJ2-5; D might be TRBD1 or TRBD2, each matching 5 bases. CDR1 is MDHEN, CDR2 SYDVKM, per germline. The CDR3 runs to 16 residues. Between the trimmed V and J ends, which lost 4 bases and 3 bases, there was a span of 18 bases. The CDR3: CASSWDGRGAEETQYF. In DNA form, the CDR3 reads TGTGCCAGCAGTTGGGACGGCCGCGGAGCCGAAGAGACCCAGTACTTC.

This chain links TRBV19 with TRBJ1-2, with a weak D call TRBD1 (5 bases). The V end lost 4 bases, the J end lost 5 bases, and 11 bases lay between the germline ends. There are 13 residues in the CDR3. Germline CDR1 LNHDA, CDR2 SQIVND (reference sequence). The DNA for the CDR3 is TGTGCCAGTAGTACCGGGACGGAGTATGGCTACACCTTC. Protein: CASSTGTEYGYTF.

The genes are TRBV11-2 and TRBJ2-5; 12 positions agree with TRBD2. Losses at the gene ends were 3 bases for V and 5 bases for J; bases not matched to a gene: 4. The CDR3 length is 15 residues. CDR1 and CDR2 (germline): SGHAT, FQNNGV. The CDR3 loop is CASSLDLAGGETQYF. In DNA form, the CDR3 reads TGTGCCAGCAGCTTGGACCTAGCGGGAGGGGAGACCCAGTACTTC. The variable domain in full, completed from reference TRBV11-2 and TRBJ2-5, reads EAGVAQSPRYKIIEKRQSVAFWCNPISGHATLYWYQQILGQGPKLLIQFQNNGVVDDSQLPKDRFSAERLKGVDSTLKIQPAKLEDSAVYLCASSLDLAGGETQYFGPGTRLLVL.

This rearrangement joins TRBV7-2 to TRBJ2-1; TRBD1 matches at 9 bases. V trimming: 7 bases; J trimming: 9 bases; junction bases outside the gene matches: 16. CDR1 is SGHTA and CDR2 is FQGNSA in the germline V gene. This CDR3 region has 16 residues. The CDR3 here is CASTINPGTGLGEQFF. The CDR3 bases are TGTGCCAGCACCATCAATCCCGGGACAGGGCTCGGTGAGCAGTTCTTC.

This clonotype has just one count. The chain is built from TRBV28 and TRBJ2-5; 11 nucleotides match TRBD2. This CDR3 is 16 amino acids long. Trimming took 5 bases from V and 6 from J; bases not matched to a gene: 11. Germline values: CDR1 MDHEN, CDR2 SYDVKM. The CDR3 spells CASSLELAGALKTQYF. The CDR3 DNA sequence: TGTGCCAGCAGTCTGGAACTAGCGGGGGCCCTAAAGACCCAGTACTTC.

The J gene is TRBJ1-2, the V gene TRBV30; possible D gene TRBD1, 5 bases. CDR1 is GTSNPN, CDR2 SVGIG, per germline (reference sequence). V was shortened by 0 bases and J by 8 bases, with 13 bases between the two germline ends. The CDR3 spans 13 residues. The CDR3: CAWSVPPGHGYTF. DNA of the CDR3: TGTGCCTGGAGTGTACCCCCGGGGCACGGCTACACCTTC.

The CDR3 loop reads CASSPVGENNEQYF. As DNA, the CDR3 is TGTGCCAGCAGCCCCGTGGGGGAGAACAACGAGCAGTACTTC. The V call is TRBV13, the J call TRBJ2-7; D tentatively fits TRBD1 or TRBD2 (5 bases each). With 5 bases removed from V and 5 bases from J, the gap between germline ends came to 16 bases. The CDR3 has 14 amino acids. The germline V gene has CDR1 PRHDT and CDR2 FYEKMQ (reference sequence).

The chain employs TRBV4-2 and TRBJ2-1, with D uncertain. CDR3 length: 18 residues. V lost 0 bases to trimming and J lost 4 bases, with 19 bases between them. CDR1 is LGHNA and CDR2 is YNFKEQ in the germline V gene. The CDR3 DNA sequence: TGTGCCAGCAGCCAAGATCCCCATACGACTCTGGGGTACAATGAGCAGTTCTTC. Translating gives CASSQDPHTTLGYNEQFF.

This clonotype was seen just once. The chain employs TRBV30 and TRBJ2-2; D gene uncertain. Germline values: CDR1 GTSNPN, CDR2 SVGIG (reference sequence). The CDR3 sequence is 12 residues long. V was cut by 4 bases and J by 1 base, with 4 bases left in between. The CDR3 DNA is TGTGCCTGGATAAAGAACACCGGGGAGCTGTTTTTT. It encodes CAWIKNTGELFF.

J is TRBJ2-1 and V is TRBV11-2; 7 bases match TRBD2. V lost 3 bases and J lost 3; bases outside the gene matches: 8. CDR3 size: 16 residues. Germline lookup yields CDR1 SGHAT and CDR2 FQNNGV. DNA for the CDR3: TGTGCCAGCAGCTTTCCTCCGGCGGGGGACTACAATGAGCAGTTCTTC. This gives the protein CASSFPPAGDYNEQFF.

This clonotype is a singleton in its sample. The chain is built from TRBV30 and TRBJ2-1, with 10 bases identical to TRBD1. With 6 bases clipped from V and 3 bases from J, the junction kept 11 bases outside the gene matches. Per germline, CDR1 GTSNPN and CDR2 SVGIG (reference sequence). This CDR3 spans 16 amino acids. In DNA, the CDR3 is TGTGCCTGTAGGATCGCCGGGACAGGGGACTACAATGAGCAGTTCTTC. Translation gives CACRIAGTGDYNEQFF. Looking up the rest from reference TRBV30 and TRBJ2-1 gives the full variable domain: SQTIHQWPATLVQPVGSPLSLECTVEGTSNPNLYWYRQAAGRGLQLLFYSVGIGQISSEVPQNLSASRPQDRQFILSSKKLLLSDSGFYLCACRIAGTGDYNEQFFGPGTRLTVL.

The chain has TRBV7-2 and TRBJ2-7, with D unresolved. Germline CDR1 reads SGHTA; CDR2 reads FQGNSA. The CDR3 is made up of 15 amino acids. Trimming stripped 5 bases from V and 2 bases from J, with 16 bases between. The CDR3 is CASSPIVNSPYEQYF. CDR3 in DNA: TGTGCCAGCAGCCCTATAGTCAATAGCCCCTACGAGCAGTACTTC.

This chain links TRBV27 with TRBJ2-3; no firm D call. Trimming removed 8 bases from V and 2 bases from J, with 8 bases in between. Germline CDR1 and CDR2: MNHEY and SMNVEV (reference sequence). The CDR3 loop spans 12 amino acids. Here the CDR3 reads CASPKPTDTQYF. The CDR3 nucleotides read TGTGCCAGCCCGAAGCCCACAGATACGCAGTATTTT.

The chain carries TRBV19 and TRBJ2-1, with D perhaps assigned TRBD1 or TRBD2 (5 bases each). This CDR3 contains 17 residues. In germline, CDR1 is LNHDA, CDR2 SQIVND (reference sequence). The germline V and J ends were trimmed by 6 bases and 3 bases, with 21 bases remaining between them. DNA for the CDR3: TGTGCCAGTAGCCTCGATTGGGGGACGGCAAACTACAATGAGCAGTTCTTC. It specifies CASSLDWGTANYNEQFF. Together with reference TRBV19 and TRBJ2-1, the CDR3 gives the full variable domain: DGGITQSPKYLFRKEGQNVTLSCEQNLNHDAMYWYRQDPGQGLRLIYYSQIVNDFQKGDIAEGYSVSREKKESFPLTVTSAQKNPTAFYLCASSLDWGTANYNEQFFGPGTRLTVL.

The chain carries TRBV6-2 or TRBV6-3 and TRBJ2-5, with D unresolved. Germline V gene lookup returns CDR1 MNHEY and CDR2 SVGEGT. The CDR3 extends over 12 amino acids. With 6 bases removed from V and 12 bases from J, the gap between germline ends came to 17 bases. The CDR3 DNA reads TGTGCCAGCAGGGCCGAGGCCTATGGCGAGTACTTC. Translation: CASRAEAYGEYF.

The CDR3 protein is CASSLARLAGVWRTDTQYF. As DNA, the CDR3 is TGTGCCAGCAGCTTAGCTCGACTAGCGGGAGTGTGGAGGACAGATACGCAGTATTTT. This chain joins TRBV7-8 and TRBJ2-3, with 12 bases matching TRBD2. J was trimmed by 3 bases and V by 0 bases; bases with no gene match: 10. The CDR3 is 19 residues long. Germline-derived CDR1 and CDR2 are SGHVS and FQNEAQ.

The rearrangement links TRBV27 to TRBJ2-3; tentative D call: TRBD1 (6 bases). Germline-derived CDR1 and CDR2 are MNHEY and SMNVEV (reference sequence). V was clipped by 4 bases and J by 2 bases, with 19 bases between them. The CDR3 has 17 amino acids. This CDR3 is CASSSQGREGFTDTQYF. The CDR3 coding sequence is TGTGCCAGCAGTTCCCAGGGGAGAGAGGGATTCACAGATACGCAGTATTTT.

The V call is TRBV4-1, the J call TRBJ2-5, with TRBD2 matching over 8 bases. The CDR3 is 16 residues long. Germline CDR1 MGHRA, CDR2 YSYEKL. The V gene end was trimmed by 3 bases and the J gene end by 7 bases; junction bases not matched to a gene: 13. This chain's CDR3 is CASSHGGLAPGGTQYF. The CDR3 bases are TGCGCCAGCAGCCATGGTGGACTAGCTCCTGGGGGGACCCAGTACTTC.

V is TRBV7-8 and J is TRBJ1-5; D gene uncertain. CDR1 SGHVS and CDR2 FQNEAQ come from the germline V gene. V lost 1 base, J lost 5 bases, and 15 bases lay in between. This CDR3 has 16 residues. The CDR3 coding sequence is TGTGCCAGCAGCTTAGATTGGTTTTCGCGTCATCAGCCCCAGCATTTT. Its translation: CASSLDWFSRHQPQHF.

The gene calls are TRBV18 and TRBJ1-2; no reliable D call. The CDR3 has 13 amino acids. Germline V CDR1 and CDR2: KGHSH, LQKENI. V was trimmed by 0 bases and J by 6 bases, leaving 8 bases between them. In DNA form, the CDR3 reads TGTGCCAGCTCACCACCCGACTTAGATGGCTACACCTTC. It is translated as CASSPPDLDGYTF.